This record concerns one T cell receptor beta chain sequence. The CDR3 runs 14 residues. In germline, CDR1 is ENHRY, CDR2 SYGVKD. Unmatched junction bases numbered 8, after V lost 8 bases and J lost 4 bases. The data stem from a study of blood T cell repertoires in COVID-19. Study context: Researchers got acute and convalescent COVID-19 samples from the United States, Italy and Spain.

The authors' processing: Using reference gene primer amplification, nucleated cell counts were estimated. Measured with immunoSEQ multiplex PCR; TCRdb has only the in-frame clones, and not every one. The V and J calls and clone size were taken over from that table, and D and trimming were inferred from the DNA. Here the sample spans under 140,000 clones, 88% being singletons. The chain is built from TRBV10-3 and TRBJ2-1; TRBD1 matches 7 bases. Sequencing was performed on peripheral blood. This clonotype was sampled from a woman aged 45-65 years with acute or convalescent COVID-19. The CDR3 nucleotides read TGTGCCATCGGGAAGGGGGCGAATTACAATGAGCAGTTCTTC. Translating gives CAIGKGANYNEQFF.